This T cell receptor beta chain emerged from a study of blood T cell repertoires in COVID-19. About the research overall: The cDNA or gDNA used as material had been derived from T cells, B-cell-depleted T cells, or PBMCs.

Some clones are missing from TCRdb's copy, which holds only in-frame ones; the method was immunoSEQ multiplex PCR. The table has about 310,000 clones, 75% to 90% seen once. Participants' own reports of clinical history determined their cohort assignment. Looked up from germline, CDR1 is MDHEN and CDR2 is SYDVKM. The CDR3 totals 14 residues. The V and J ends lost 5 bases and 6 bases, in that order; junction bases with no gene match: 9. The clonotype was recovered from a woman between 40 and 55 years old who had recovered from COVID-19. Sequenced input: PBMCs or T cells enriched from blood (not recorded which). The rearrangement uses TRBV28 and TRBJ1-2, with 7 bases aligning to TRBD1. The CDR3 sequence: CASSPPDRENGYTF. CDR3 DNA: TGTGCCAGCAGTCCCCCTGACAGGGAAAATGGCTACACCTTC.